This passage covers 19 T cell receptor beta chains from one sample sequenced in a study of neurological immune-mediated disorders. TCRdb processed the 5' RACE reads anew with MiXCR; each CDR3 protein has one entry. The sample holds about 37,000 distinct CDR3 sequences, 11% seen once. Material: CD4+ T cells from blood. The source of these receptors is a woman aged 25 to 39 with HTLV-1-associated myelopathy (HAM/TSP).

Comment on this clonotype: A read error may produce the germline difference seen at one junction end. The V call is TRBV9, the J call TRBJ2-2, with a tentative D call TRBD2 (5 bases). Germline V CDR1 and CDR2: SGDLS, YYNGEE. CDR3 size: 16 residues. This CDR3 reads CASSVAGTRDTVELFF. CDR3 nucleotides: TGTGCCAGCAGCGTAGCTGGTACTAGGGATACCGTGGAGCTGTTTTTT.

This clonotype showed up many times. The chain couples TRBV10-3 to TRBJ2-2; a possible D gene is TRBD2 (5 bases). The CDR3 runs to 14 residues. The V gene lost 8 bases and the J gene lost 1 base, with 11 bases spanning the gap. Looked up from germline, CDR1 is ENHRY and CDR2 is SYGVKD. CDR3 sequence: CAIGPGRNTGELFF. In nucleotides, the CDR3 is TGTGCCATCGGCCCGGGAAGGAACACCGGGGAGCTGTTTTTT.

This clonotype was detected many times. V and J are TRBV3-1 and TRBJ2-7; tentatively, D is TRBD1 (5 bases). From germline, CDR1 is LGHDT and CDR2 YNNKEL (reference sequence). Trimming shortened V by 0 bases and J by 2 bases, and 8 bases separated the two germline ends. CDR3 length: 14 amino acids. CDR3 DNA: TGTGCCAGCAGCCAAGACAGGGCCCCCTACGAGCAGTACTTC. It translates to CASSQDRAPYEQYF.

The sample holds many counts of this clonotype. V is TRBV3-1 and J is TRBJ1-2, with 8 bases identical to TRBD1. The CDR3 loop spans 16 amino acids. From germline, CDR1 is LGHDT and CDR2 YNNKEL (reference sequence). J lost 3 bases, V lost 1 base, and 7 bases had no gene match. The CDR3 DNA follows: TGTGCCAGCAGCCAAGCTAACAGGGGGGGTGACTATGGCTACACCTTC. Translated, it gives CASSQANRGGDYGYTF.

This clonotype was counted ten times or more. The J gene is TRBJ1-5, the V gene TRBV7-2, with D tentatively TRBD1 (6 bases). V lost 5 bases and J lost 5, with 13 bases in between. The CDR3 is 14 amino acids. Germline V lookup: CDR1 SGHTA, CDR2 FQGNSA. In DNA form, the CDR3 reads TGTGCCAGCAGCCCGGACAGACAGCATCAGCCCCAGCATTTT. It yields the protein CASSPDRQHQPQHF.

Within the sample, this clonotype is medium-sized (0.01 to 0.1%). The chain employs TRBV5-1 and TRBJ2-3, with 12 positions matching TRBD2. Germline CDR1 and CDR2: SGHRS and YFSETQ. The CDR3 has 16 residues. V shed 3 bases, J shed 4 bases, and the junction held 6 bases outside the gene matches. CDR3 region: CASSSTSGSGADTQYF. The CDR3 DNA is TGCGCCAGCAGCTCGACTAGCGGGAGTGGGGCAGATACGCAGTATTTT.

Notes on this clonotype: Compared with germline, one end of the junction differs, possibly owing to a read error. The chain is built from TRBV12-3 or TRBV12-4 and TRBJ1-5; TRBD1 is a possible D gene (5 bases). The CDR3 has 13 amino acids. The CDR3 DNA follows: TGTGCCAGCAGTACCAACGGGGGTCAGCCACAGAATTTT. Translation gives CASSTNGGQPQNF.

This clonotype was recorded only once. A single base separates this from a much larger clone, so it may be a read error. This sequence joins TRBV20-1 and TRBJ2-5; D is possibly TRBD1 (7 bases). The V end lost 2 bases, the J end lost 4 bases, and 17 bases lay between the germline ends. Germline V lookup: CDR1 DFQATT, CDR2 SNEGSKA (reference sequence). CDR3 length equals 15 residues. The CDR3 nucleotides are TGCAGTGCTAGAAACCGTAACAGGGGAGGAGAGACCCAGTACTTC. Its translation is CSARNRNRGGETQYF.

This clonotype was recorded many times. The gene calls are TRBV5-1 and TRBJ2-1; tentative D call: TRBD2 (7 bases). Trimming shortened V by 0 bases and J by 6 bases, and 13 bases separated the two germline ends. Germline CDR1 reads SGHRS; CDR2 reads YFSETQ. This CDR3 is built from 15 residues. CDR3 residues: CASSLGQGRGNEQFF. The DNA for the CDR3 is TGCGCCAGCAGCTTGGGCCAGGGGAGGGGCAATGAGCAGTTCTTC.

Many counts were recorded for this clonotype. This rearrangement joins TRBV10-2 to TRBJ1-6, with TRBD1 identical over 11 bases. Germline loops: CDR1 WSHSY, CDR2 SAAADI. The ends lost 10 bases at V and 5 bases at J; junction bases unmatched: 7. The CDR3 is 15 amino acids. The CDR3 nucleotides read TGCGCCACCAAGGACAGGGGGCTTCATAATTCACCCCTCCACTTT. Translating it yields CATKDRGLHNSPLHF.

This clonotype was seen many times. The chain carries TRBV20-1 and TRBJ2-3; tentatively, D is TRBD1 or TRBD2 (5 bases each). Trimming stripped 3 bases from V and 2 bases from J, with 15 bases between. The germline V gene has CDR1 DFQATT and CDR2 SNEGSKA (reference sequence). The CDR3 contains 15 residues. DNA of the CDR3: TGCAGTGCTAGGGGTTACGGGGCCCTCACAGATACGCAGTATTTT. Translation gives CSARGYGALTDTQYF.

This clonotype was seen at least ten times. The V gene is TRBV12-3 or TRBV12-4, the J gene TRBJ1-5; D is undetermined. Trimming pared 3 bases from V and 5 bases from J, leaving 14 bases between. The CDR3 is 15 residues long. This CDR3 is CASSLSGRLDQPQHF. The CDR3 DNA is TGTGCCAGCAGTTTGTCGGGGAGGCTTGATCAGCCCCAGCATTTT.

Ten or more counts support this clonotype. One junction end disagrees with the germline gene, perhaps due to a read error. The gene calls are TRBV7-9 and TRBJ1-2; D gene uncertain. CDR1 is SEHNR, CDR2 FQNEAQ, per germline (reference sequence). The CDR3 covers 13 residues. CDR3 in DNA: TGTGCCAGCAGTTTAGGGTCCTCGGGCGGCTACACCTTC. It specifies CASSLGSSGGYTF. The whole variable domain, remainder taken from reference TRBV7-9 and TRBJ1-2, is DTGVSQNPRHKITKRGQNVTFRCDPISEHNRLYWYRQTLGQGPEFLTYFQNEAQLEKSRLLSDRFSAERPKGSFSTLEIQRTEQGDSAMYLCASSLGSSGGYTFGSGTRLTVV.

This clonotype was seen at least ten times. The rearrangement joins TRBV7-8 to TRBJ2-3, with D perhaps TRBD2 (6 bases). Germline-derived CDR1 and CDR2 are SGHVS and FQNEAQ. The V gene lost 4 bases and the J gene lost 4 bases, with 15 bases spanning the gap. The CDR3 consists of 15 residues. The CDR3 here is CASSSHQGGADTQYF. The DNA for the CDR3 is TGTGCCAGCAGCTCCCACCAAGGCGGGGCAGATACGCAGTATTTT.

In this sample, this clonotype is medium-sized (0.01 to 0.1%). The V call is TRBV5-1, the J call TRBJ2-7; D is undetermined. The CDR3 runs to 12 residues. The germline CDR1 and CDR2 sequences are SGHRS and YFSETQ. The V gene lost 3 bases and the J gene lost 2 bases, with 6 bases spanning the gap. CDR3 protein: CASSSTPYEQYF. The DNA for the CDR3 is TGCGCCAGCAGCTCCACCCCCTACGAGCAGTACTTC.

This clonotype was recorded at least ten times. This rearrangement joins TRBV20-1 to TRBJ1-5; D uncertain. The CDR3 sequence is 12 residues long. Trimming pared 6 bases from V and 3 bases from J, leaving 9 bases between. Germline CDR1 and CDR2: DFQATT and SNEGSKA (reference sequence). The CDR3 DNA sequence: TGCAGTGCCAAGAGTATCAATCAGCCCCAGCATTTT. Protein: CSAKSINQPQHF.

This clonotype appeared many times. V is TRBV19 and J is TRBJ2-1; no firm D call. The CDR3 length is 13 residues. The germline V gene encodes CDR1 LNHDA and CDR2 SQIVND (reference sequence). Trimming stripped 3 bases from V and 2 bases from J, with 5 bases between. The chain's CDR3 is CASSILPYNEQFF. CDR3 coding DNA: TGTGCCAGTAGTATTTTGCCCTACAATGAGCAGTTCTTC.

This clonotype was found many times. The chain combines TRBV5-1 with TRBJ2-7; maybe TRBD2 (7 bases). V shed 5 bases and J shed 3 bases, with 15 bases lying between them. The CDR3 spans 14 residues. Germline lookup yields CDR1 SGHRS and CDR2 YFSETQ. DNA of the CDR3: TGCGCCAGCAGTAAGGGGGGGAGTAACTACGAGCAGTACTTC. As protein: CASSKGGSNYEQYF.

This clonotype was found many times. The chain recombines TRBV3-1 with TRBJ2-1; D remains ambiguous. The CDR3 consists of 12 residues. The germline V gene encodes CDR1 LGHDT and CDR2 YNNKEL (reference sequence). V lost 1 base and J 8 bases, leaving 6 bases between the germline ends. The CDR3 DNA reads TGTGCCAGCAGCCAAGTTCCTCATGAGCAGTTCTTC. It is translated as CASSQVPHEQFF.